This T cell receptor beta chain was identified in a study of T cell repertoires in cytomegalovirus infection (dated by TCRdb to the late 2010s). About the study as a whole: The peptide stimulations were aimed at well-studied HLA-B-restricted epitopes as well as recently identified HLA-C-restricted CMV epitopes, whose presentation resists viral immunomodulation. Donor HLA type was relevant to the analysis, because carriage of CMV infection together with the matching HLA type was indicated by public TCR beta signatures.

This clonotype was observed a few times. The antigen it binds to is not known. No per-base quality is available; no much larger clone lies one base away. The research as a whole found: In both this cohort and an independent cohort of more than 350 donors, the cumulative frequency of public TCR beta family members distinguished carriers of CMV infection plus the relevant HLA type. The ex vivo response was dominated by HLA-C-restricted CMV-specific TCR beta clonotypes, which also provided the single most frequent clonotype in two of eight donors.

The CDR3 runs 14 residues from the cysteine to the phenylalanine. The retained sequence is limited to the CDR3, 42 bases, with the frame set at the first base. CDR1 LGHNA and CDR2 YSLEER are derived from the germline V gene. The trim is 5 bases for V and 4 bases for J, with a gap of 14 bases between the germline ends. The sequencer was an Illumina HiSeq 1500. Using fastp trimming at Q25 and MiXCR clonotype assembly, TCRdb reanalyzed the public sequencing data and kept in-frame beta chains. For every CDR3 protein sequence, its rows merge into one entry that carries the most common genes and DNA. In this sample the table shows hundreds of thousands of distinct CDR3 sequences, roughly 30% of which occur a single time. 15% to 20% of the sample goes to the ten largest clones. In the paper's terms, the treatment or condition label means: in vitro stimulation with specific CMV peptide epitopes to enrich CMV-specific T cells.

The V and J segments used are TRBV4-3 and TRBJ1-1; the D gene assignment is ambiguous. The specimen comprised cultured PBMCs, sampled from culture after CMV antigen stimulation. This sequence was found in a human donor in good health (CMV status not recorded). Some clones in this sample may be carry-over from other donors' samples. The CDR3 in this case is CASSTDSRGTEAFF. The sequenced DNA is TGCGCCAGCAGCACCGACTCCCGGGGCACTGAAGCTTTCTTT.